The T cell receptor (beta chain) described here comes from a study of cytomegalovirus exposure and HLA in healthy donors. Findings of the study overall: Serostatus for CMV was the only available immune exposure information.

The CDR3 sequence is 14 residues long. In germline, CDR1 is WNHNN, CDR2 SYGVQD (reference sequence). V dropped 6 bases and J dropped 0 bases, with 8 bases sitting between them. Worth noting for this clone: Its antigen is as yet unknown.

PCR was performed using 60 Vbeta and 13 Jbeta primers. Assay: immunoSEQ multiplex PCR; the TCRdb copy retains only in-frame clones and omits some. Here the sample spans approximately 150,000 clones, around three quarters being singletons. Material: PBMCs. V usage is TRBV10-1 and J usage is TRBJ2-2; D remains unclear. The clonotype was recovered from a woman between 35 and 50 years old in good health and CMV-seronegative. Here the CDR3 reads CASSMTTNTGELFF. In DNA, the CDR3 is TGCGCCAGCAGCATGACAACGAACACCGGGGAGCTGTTTTTT.